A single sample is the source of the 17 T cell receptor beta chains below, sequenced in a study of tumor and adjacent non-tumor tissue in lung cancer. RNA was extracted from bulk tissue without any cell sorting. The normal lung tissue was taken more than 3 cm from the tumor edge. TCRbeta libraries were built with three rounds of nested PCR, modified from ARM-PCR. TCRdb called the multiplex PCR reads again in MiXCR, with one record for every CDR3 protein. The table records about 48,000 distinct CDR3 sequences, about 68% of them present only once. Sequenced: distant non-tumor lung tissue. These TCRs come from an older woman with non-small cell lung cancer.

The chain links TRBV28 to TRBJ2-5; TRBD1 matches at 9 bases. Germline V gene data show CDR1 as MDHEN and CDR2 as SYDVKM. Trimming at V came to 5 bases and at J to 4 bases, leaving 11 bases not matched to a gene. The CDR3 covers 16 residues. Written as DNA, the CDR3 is TGTGCCAGCAGTCCCCAACAGGGGGCGGTTTCAGAGACCCAGTACTTC. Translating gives CASSPQQGAVSETQYF.

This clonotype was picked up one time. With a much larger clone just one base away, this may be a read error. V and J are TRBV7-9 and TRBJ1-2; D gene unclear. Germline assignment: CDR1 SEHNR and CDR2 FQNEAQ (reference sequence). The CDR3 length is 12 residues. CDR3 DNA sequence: TGTGCCAGCAGCCTAACTGAGGAAGGCTACCCCTTC. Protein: CASSLTEEGYPF. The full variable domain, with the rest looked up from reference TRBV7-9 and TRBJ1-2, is DTGVSQNPRHKITKRGQNVTFRCDPISEHNRLYWYRQTLGQGPEFLTYFQNEAQLEKSRLLSDRFSAERPKGSFSTLEIQRTEQGDSAMYLCASSLTEEGYPFGSGTRLTVV.

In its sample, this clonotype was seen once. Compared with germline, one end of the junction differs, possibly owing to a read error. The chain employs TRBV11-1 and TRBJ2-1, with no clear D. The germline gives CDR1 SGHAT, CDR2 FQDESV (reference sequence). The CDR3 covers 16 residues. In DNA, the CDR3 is TGTGCCAGCGGCTTAGCCTTAACGGGCCTGTACAATGAGCAGTTCTTC. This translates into CASGLALTGLYNEQFF.

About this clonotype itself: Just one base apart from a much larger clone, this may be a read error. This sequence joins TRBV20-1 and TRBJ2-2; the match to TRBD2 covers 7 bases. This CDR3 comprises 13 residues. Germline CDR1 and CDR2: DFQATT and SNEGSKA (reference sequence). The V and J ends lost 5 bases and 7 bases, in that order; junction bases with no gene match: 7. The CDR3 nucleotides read TGCAGTGCTCGGGACTACATGGACGGGGAGCTGTTTTTT. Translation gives CSARDYMDGELFF.

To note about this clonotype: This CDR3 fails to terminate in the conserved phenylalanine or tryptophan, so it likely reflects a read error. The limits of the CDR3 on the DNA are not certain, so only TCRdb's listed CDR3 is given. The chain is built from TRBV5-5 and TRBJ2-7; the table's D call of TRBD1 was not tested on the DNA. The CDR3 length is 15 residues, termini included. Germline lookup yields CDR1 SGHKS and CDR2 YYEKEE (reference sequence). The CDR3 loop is CASRFGQGTSYEQCL.

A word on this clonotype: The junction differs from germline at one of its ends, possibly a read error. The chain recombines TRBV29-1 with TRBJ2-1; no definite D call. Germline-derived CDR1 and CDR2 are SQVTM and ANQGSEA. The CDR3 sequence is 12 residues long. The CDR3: CSVDQACNDQFF. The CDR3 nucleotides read TGCAGCGTTGACCAGGCTTGCAATGACCAGTTCTTC.

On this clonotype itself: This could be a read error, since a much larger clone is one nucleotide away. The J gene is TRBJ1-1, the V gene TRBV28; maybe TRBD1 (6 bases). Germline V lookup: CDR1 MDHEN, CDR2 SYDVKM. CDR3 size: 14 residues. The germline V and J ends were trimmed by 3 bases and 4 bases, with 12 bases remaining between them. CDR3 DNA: TGTGCCAGCAGTTTTACTCCGGGGGCCACTGAAGCTTTCTTT. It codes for CASSFTPGATEAFF.

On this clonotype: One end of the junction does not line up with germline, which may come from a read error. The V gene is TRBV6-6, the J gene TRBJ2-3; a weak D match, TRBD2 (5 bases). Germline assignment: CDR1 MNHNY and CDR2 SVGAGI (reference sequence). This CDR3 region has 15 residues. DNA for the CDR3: TGTGCCAGCAGTTGCTGGGGAGAGAGCACAGATACGCTGTATTTT. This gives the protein CASSCWGESTDTLYF.

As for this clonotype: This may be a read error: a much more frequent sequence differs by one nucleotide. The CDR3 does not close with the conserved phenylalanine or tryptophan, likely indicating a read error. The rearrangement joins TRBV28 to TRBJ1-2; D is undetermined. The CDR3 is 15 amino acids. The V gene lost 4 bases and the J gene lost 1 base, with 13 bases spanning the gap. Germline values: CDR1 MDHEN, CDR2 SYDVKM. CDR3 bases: TGTGCCAGCAGTTCCGACACGTTAATTAACTATGGCTACACCCTC. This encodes CASSSDTLINYGYTL.

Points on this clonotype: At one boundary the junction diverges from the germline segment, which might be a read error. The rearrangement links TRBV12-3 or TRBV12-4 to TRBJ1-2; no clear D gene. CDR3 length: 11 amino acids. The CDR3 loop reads CAISFGDGYIF. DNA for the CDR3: TGTGCCATCAGTTTTGGGGATGGCTACATCTTC.

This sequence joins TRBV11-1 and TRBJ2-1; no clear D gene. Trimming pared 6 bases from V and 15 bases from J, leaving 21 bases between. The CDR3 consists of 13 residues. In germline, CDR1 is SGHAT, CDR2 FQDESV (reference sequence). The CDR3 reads CASSYLSRAGRFF. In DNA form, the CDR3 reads TGTGCCAGCAGTTACCTTTCCCGGGCTGGGCGGTTCTTC.

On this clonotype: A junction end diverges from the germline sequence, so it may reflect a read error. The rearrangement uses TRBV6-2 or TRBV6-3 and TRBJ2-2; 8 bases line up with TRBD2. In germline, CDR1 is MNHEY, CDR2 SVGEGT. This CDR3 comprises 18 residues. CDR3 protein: CASSYLLVQRETDGGLFF. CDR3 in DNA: TGTGCCAGCAGTTACCTCCTTGTGCAGCGGGAGACGGACGGGGGGCTGTTTTTT.

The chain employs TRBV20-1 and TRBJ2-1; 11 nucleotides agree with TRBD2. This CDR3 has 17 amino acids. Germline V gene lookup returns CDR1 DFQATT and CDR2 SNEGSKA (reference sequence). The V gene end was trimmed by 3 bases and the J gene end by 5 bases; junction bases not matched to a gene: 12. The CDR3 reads CSASACWVGLADNEQFF. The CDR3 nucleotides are TGCAGTGCTAGTGCATGCTGGGTGGGACTAGCGGACAATGAGCAGTTCTTC.

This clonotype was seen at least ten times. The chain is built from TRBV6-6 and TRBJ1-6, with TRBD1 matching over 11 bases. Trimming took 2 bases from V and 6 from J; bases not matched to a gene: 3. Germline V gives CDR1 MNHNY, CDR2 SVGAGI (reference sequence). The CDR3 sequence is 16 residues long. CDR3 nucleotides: TGTGCCAGCAGTTACGGGACAGGGGGGTTTAATTCACCCCTCCACTTT. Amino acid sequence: CASSYGTGGFNSPLHF.

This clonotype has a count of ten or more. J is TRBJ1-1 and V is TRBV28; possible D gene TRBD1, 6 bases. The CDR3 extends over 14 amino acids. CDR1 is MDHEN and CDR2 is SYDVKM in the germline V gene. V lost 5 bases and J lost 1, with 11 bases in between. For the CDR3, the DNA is TGTGCCAGCAGTCAAGGGGGACCGAACACTGAAGCTTTCTTT. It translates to CASSQGGPNTEAFF.

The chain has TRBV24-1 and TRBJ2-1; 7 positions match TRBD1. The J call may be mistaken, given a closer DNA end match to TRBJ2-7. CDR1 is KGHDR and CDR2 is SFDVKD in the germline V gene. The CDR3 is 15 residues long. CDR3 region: CATSDSRGLRNEQYF. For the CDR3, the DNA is TGTGCCACCAGTGATTCAAGGGGGCTGAGAAACGAGCAGTACTTC.

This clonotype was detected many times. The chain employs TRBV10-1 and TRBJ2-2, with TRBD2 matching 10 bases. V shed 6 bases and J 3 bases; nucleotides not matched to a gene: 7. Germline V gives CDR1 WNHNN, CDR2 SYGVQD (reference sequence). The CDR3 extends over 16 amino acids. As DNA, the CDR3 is TGCGCCAGCAGCTTGCTAGCGGGAGAGGACACCGGGGAGCTGTTTTTT. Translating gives CASSLLAGEDTGELFF.